The 8 T cell receptor beta chains in this list originate from one sample, sequenced in a study of identical twins. TCRdb analysed the 5' RACE reads with MiXCR anew, one entry per CDR3 protein. Found here are 600,000 to 850,000 distinct CDR3 sequences, 15% to 20% of them singletons; the top ten hold about an eighth. The sample was also linked to a second study, of T cells expressing NK-cell markers.

Sequenced input: PBMCs. These receptors originate from a woman in her late teens or twenties in good health.

CDR3 coding DNA: TGTGCCTTCAGTTTATACGGTCTTAGCGGGAGGGCCTCGGGGGAGACCCAGTACTTC. This translates into CAFSLYGLSGRASGETQYF. The chain is built from TRBV12-3 or TRBV12-4 and TRBJ2-5; 11 bases line up with TRBD2. Trimming cost V 11 bases and J 5 bases; bases outside gene matches: 25. The CDR3 is 19 amino acids.

The rearrangement links TRBV29-1 to TRBJ2-3; maybe TRBD2 (5 bases). Trimming took off 7 bases at V and 2 bases at J, with 13 bases between the two ends. The V gene's germline CDR1 is SQVTM and CDR2 ANQGSEA. CDR3 length: 13 residues. The CDR3 here is CSAKPGNTDTQYF. The CDR3, as DNA: TGCAGCGCGAAACCGGGGAACACAGATACGCAGTATTTT.

This clonotype came up a few times. The chain carries TRBV7-2 and TRBJ2-5, with 9 nucleotides matching TRBD1. The V and J ends lost 5 bases and 5 bases, in that order; junction bases with no gene match: 3. The CDR3 contains 13 residues. Germline lookup yields CDR1 SGHTA and CDR2 FQGNSA. CDR3 DNA: TGTGCCAGCAGCACCGGACAGGGGGAGACCCAGTACTTC. Its translation is CASSTGQGETQYF.

This clonotype was seen more than once but under ten times. The chain links TRBV20-1 to TRBJ2-4, with D perhaps TRBD1 (7 bases). Germline loops: CDR1 DFQATT, CDR2 SNEGSKA (reference sequence). This CDR3 is built from 13 residues. V dropped 6 bases and J dropped 6 bases, with 15 bases sitting between them. The CDR3 nucleotides read TGCAGTGCCCCTAGACAGGGAGGAAACATTCAGTACTTC. As protein: CSAPRQGGNIQYF.

V gene TRBV12-3 or TRBV12-4 combines with J gene TRBJ1-2; D gene unclear. V was pared by 5 bases and J by 1 base, with 26 bases between. The CDR3 covers 19 residues. This CDR3 reads CASSHTPWERALSNYGYTF. CDR3 DNA sequence: TGTGCCAGCAGTCACACTCCCTGGGAACGTGCCCTCAGTAACTATGGCTACACCTTC.

The chain has TRBV19 and TRBJ2-3; D remains unclear. The CDR3 runs 12 residues. V was pared by 3 bases and J by 4 bases, with 5 bases between. Germline-derived CDR1 and CDR2 are LNHDA and SQIVND (reference sequence). The CDR3 region is CASSMYADTQYF. The CDR3 nucleotides are TGTGCCAGTAGTATGTACGCAGATACGCAGTATTTT.

The genes are TRBV10-3 and TRBJ2-5, with 11 bases lining up with TRBD2. The J segment lost 2 bases and the V segment lost 10 bases, leaving 6 bases of the junction unmatched. The CDR3 is 14 residues long. Germline CDR1 and CDR2: ENHRY and SYGVKD. The CDR3 region is CATAGTSGQETQYF. In nucleotides, the CDR3 is TGTGCCACCGCGGGGACTAGCGGTCAAGAGACCCAGTACTTC.

This clonotype was seen a handful of times. The chain recombines TRBV18 with TRBJ2-7; 11 nucleotides agree with TRBD2. The trim removed 0 bases at V and 0 bases at J, leaving 4 bases unmatched. Germline V gives CDR1 KGHSH, CDR2 LQKENI. The CDR3 runs to 17 residues. This chain's CDR3 is CASSPPLLAGASYEQYF. The CDR3 DNA sequence: TGTGCCAGCTCACCACCCCTACTAGCGGGAGCCTCCTACGAGCAGTACTTC.